This TCR beta chain appears in the sequencing data of a study of HIV-infected patients and healthy controls (dated by TCRdb to 2013 to 2016). About the study as a whole: CD4 counts rose modestly but significantly in about 90% of the 16 patients after three months of therapy, yet stayed below normal ranges. No consistent shift in CD8 counts was seen during early therapy, whereas a slight rise was seen in the CD4:CD8 ratio. Viral load fell below detection in 11 of 16 patients by the second bleed and in all patients following a further year of therapy. Patients exhibited no overall T-cell lymphocytopenia, and total CDR3 counts per chain were not significantly different from those of controls. The question the study tested was whether immune perturbation and reconstitution could be captured by deep TCR repertoire sequencing of small blood samples from HIV patients.

This clonotype is described as medium-sized (0.01 to 0.1%). Which antigen it targets is not known. No base qualities exist here, and no much larger clone lies one base off it. The paper as a whole reports these results and caveats: Sequencing depth was restricted by the use of whole blood, which also prevented the dynamics of distinct T-cell subpopulations from being separated. Eight alpha and eight beta V genes showed significantly different mean usage between HIV-infected patients and controls. A major limit on how widely the findings apply, in the view of the authors, was that only sixteen HIV-infected individuals were processed. The study cohorts differed slightly in age and sex profile, but those differences did not account for the observed differences in diversity. HIV-infected repertoires showed significantly elevated mean Gini indices relative to controls, which possibly reflects oligoclonality. Alpha-chain CDR3s from MAIT cells occurred at high frequency in healthy controls but were severely depleted in HIV+ repertoires. Only approximately 3 months of therapy was reflected in the treated samples, a period arguably too short to observe immune reconstitution given low adult thymic output. In HIV-infected patients, the apparent post-therapy recovery of the Gini index was not replicated in size-matched repertoire data. Pairing of alpha and beta chains was not determined in the samples. HLA typing of donors was not performed in the study. Most CMV-associated CDR3s became more frequent during therapy, although their change was not significant, whereas HIV-associated CDR3s showed a significant decrease in frequency. Differing numbers of distinct sequences in patients and controls hindered comparison, and size-matching assigned excessive weight to rare events in the HIV-infected data. Roughly threefold more distinct CDR3s and higher Shannon diversity were observed in healthy control repertoires than in untreated HIV+ repertoires. Both the Jaccard index and the count of highly shared sequences showed that healthy controls shared more CDR3s between individuals than HIV+ patients did.

The CDR3 has 19 amino acids, counting the end cysteine and phenylalanine. Here the CDR3 DNA is all that survives: 57 bases in frame from base 1. For CDR1 and CDR2, the germline V gene (reference sequence) lists SEHNR and FQNEAQ. Relative to germline, V is missing 5 bases and J is missing 3 bases, with 16 bases of the junction outside any gene match. SuperScript III was used to reverse transcribe 500 ng RNA with primers targeting the alpha and beta constant regions. Separate alpha and beta chain libraries were generated by chain-specific third strand synthesis with multiplexing indices. To avoid primer bias, the protocol used one single primer pair to amplify every rearrangement within a chain, and the protocol also attached molecular barcodes to each cDNA molecule. Purified cDNA was joined by T4 RNA Ligase 1 to a 5' RACE adapter carrying a random hexamer and the SP2 sequencing primer site. Second strand synthesis was performed with Phusion polymerase and primed from the SP2 site, and slow temperature ramps were applied to favor optimal annealing. The 12-nucleotide barcode on each molecule comprised two random hexamer sequences, both introduced before amplification and concatenated. An amplification PCR of about 24 cycles with P5s and P7 primers came after a short first PCR that had added P5 and P7 adapter elements plus a second index. A total of 25 to 30 PCR cycles were applied to the libraries, which were quantified on a Qubit, sized on a Bioanalyzer, and diluted to about 3.8 nM. The normalized libraries were sequenced on an Illumina MiSeq using 2 x 250 paired-end kits. Reverse transcription reactions underwent purification over MinElute columns, with elution into around 10 ul Tris-Cl. The adapter ligations were run for roughly 25 hours at 16 degrees C, and AMPure XP beads at a 1:1 ratio were afterwards used to clean them. The study's processing was this. Demultiplexed FASTQ files were processed with a modified Decombinator that output V, J, insert and barcode information. Sequences sharing a barcode but differing from the dominant sequence were discarded as errors, and barcodes clustered at Levenshtein distance 3 were counted to estimate original cDNA molecules. The R packages ineq, vegan, igraph and RCytoscape were used for downstream analyses, together with IMGT nomenclature and CDR3 definitions. The authors computed V gene usage over distinct sequences and counted each TCR a single time to avoid skew from clonal expansion. Similarity networks connected unique CDR3 amino acid sequences within a donor whenever two sequences differed by a single Levenshtein edit. The authors compiled published HIV-specific CDR3s (roughly 86 alpha, more than 650 beta) and CMV-specific CDR3s (approximately 13 alpha, more than 200 beta) and searched for them in the repertoires. Random subsampling to size-matched repertoires demonstrated that the decreased diversity in patients did not result from their lower sequence numbers. Using fastp trimming at Q25 and MiXCR clonotype assembly, TCRdb reanalyzed the public sequencing data and kept in-frame beta chains. Each CDR3 protein gets just one entry, which takes the most common genes and DNA from the rows behind it. TCRdb's processing, not the study's, gives the V and J calls here. This sample gives about 6,500 distinct CDR3 sequences in total; more than 6.5% of them show up just once. 16% of the sample is in the top ten clones.

The study collected follow-up blood from HIV-infected patients roughly three months, about 14 weeks, after antiretroviral therapy began. Whole blood was used without cell fractionation, so all unsorted peripheral T cells were reflected in the repertoire. For RNA extraction, a roughly 2.7 ml sample of peripheral blood was drawn into Tempus tubes. Patients were deemed ineligible for enrollment if they had febrile or AIDS-related illness, tumors, hepatitis B or C coinfection, immunomodulatory therapy, recent vaccination or treatment interruptions. The TURBO-DNase kit was used to remove leftover genomic DNA, and GLOBINclear was used to deplete globin mRNA.

This sequence uses TRBV7-9 and TRBJ2-2, with 9 bases aligning to TRBD2. The sequenced sample was blood, obtained during antiretroviral therapy. The clonotype was recovered from an adult with HIV infection. The CDR3 corresponds to CASSKNPRASGKDTGELFF. The sequenced DNA: TGTGCCAGCAGCAAGAACCCGCGGGCTAGCGGGAAAGACACCGGGGAGCTGTTTTTT.